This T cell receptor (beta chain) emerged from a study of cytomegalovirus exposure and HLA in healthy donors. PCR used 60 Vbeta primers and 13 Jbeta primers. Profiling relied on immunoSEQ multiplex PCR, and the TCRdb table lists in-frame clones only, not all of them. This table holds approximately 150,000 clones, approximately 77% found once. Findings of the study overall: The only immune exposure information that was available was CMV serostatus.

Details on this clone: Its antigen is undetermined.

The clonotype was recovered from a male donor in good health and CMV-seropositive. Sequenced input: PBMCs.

CDR3 sequence (DNA): TGTGCCAGCAGCTTACGCGGGACAGCGACCTACGAGCAGTACTTC. It specifies CASSLRGTATYEQYF. The chain couples TRBV11-2 to TRBJ2-7; maybe TRBD1 (7 bases). Germline V gene data show CDR1 as SGHAT and CDR2 as FQNNGV. This CDR3 has 15 amino acids. V lost 2 bases to trimming and J lost 2 bases, with 13 bases between them.